The next 3 T cell receptor beta chains were all read from a single sample in a study of T-cell reconstitution after alpha-beta-depleted transplantation in children. For TCRbeta, the library was prepared with unique molecular identifiers. TCRdb analysed the PCR reads with MiXCR anew, one entry per CDR3 protein. This table has some 840,000 distinct CDR3 sequences, roughly 15% appearing once. The input for sequencing was PBMCs, mostly from graft donor cells, taken 360 days after TCRalphabeta/CD19-depleted stem cell transplant. These receptors originate from a male patient younger than 18 who had a stem cell transplant for acute lymphoblastic leukemia, so the T cells may come from the graft donor.

The V gene is TRBV10-3, the J gene TRBJ2-5; no clear D. The germline gives CDR1 ENHRY, CDR2 SYGVKD. The V end lost 5 bases, the J end lost 5 bases, and 6 bases lay between the germline ends. The CDR3 is 11 amino acids. CDR3 residues: CAISYMETQYF. The CDR3 DNA reads as TGTGCCATCAGTTACATGGAGACCCAGTACTTC.

The chain combines TRBV5-1 with TRBJ2-1, with D perhaps assigned TRBD1 or TRBD2 (5 bases each). CDR1 SGHRS and CDR2 YFSETQ come from the germline V gene. The V and J ends lost 8 bases and 15 bases respectively, with 21 bases between them. The CDR3 runs to 12 residues. The CDR3 DNA sequence: TGCGCCAGGGGTCCCTACCCGGGACGATGGTTCTTC. Encoded protein: CARGPYPGRWFF.

This chain connects TRBV5-1 to TRBJ2-3, with D unclear. CDR1 SGHRS and CDR2 YFSETQ come from the germline V gene. This CDR3 region has 12 residues. Trimming took 3 bases from V and 4 from J, leaving 6 bases between them. This CDR3 reads CASSSAPDTQYF. The CDR3 nucleotides read TGCGCCAGCAGCTCTGCGCCAGATACGCAGTATTTT. The full variable domain, its missing parts supplied by reference TRBV5-1 and TRBJ2-3, is KAGVTQTPRYLIKTRGQQVTLSCSPISGHRSVSWYQQTPGQGLQFLFEYFSETQRNKGNFPGRFSGRQFSNSRSEMNVSTLELGDSALYLCASSSAPDTQYFGPGTRLTVL.